Listed below are T cell receptor beta chains from one sample, sequenced in a study of cytomegalovirus exposure and HLA in healthy donors. The assay was immunoSEQ multiplex PCR, and TCRdb's table has in-frame clones only and misses some. This sample has under 200,000 clones, with around 80% found just once. The sequencing input was PBMCs. These receptors all come from a man between 35 and 55 years old in good health and CMV-seronegative. The CDR3 runs from the conserved cysteine through the conserved F or W. D genes are given only for firm matches.

v_call	d_call	cdr3_aa
TRBV15	.	CATSLSPGDTQYF
TRBV7-2	.	CASSLDFGQPQHF
TRBV7-2	.	CASRAFPGGHNTDTQYF
TRBV19	.	CASSNAQGISYGYTF
TRBV15	.	CATSRDNRGYYGYTF
TRBV7-2	TRBD1	CASSLLGTANYGYTF
TRBV14	.	CASSPLGVQETQYF
TRBV11-2	.	CASSLHSTGELFF
TRBV2	.	CASRGPGGYEQYF
TRBV4-1	.	CASSQDGDLYSPLHF
TRBV5-5	.	CASSLDRVTEAFF
TRBV28	.	CASGLAPYEQYF
TRBV6-5	.	CASSSDRPYTEAFF
TRBV2	.	CASSEQGVKTDTQYF
TRBV6-1	.	CASSDNMNTEAFF
TRBV30	TRBD1	CAWSGTDRSYEKLFF
TRBV19	TRBD1	CASSPEGTGSDEQYF
TRBV10-3	TRBD2	CAISPTSGRVSTGELFF
TRBV6-5	.	CASSPRWTAGELFF
TRBV5-6	.	CASSLETDNSPLHF
TRBV15	.	CATKAVRGYEKLFF
TRBV6-5	TRBD2	CASSGRLAGDGELFF